The clone carrying this T cell receptor (beta chain) was seen ten or more times. Its specificity is unknown. TCRdb reprocessed the RT-PCR reads with MiXCR, giving one entry per CDR3 protein. The table has 400,000 to 650,000 distinct CDR3 sequences, approximately 6.9% seen once. This sample was taken from a study of response to subunit inactivated influenza vaccine. Study outcomes and limitations: Authors suggested seasonal influenza vaccinations each recruit few new T cells.

Trimming cost V 4 bases and J 4 bases; bases outside gene matches: 8. Germline CDR1 reads DFQATT; CDR2 reads SNEGSKA (reference sequence). The CDR3 is 16 residues long. The TCR originated in a man aged 45-69 years who received an inactivated influenza vaccine. The chain joins TRBV20-1 to TRBJ2-3, with 13 bases matching TRBD2. The sequenced sample was PBMCs from blood, obtained around 25 months after vaccination. As DNA, the CDR3 is TGCAGTGCTACTTCACGGACTAGCGGGAGCCCAGATACGCAGTATTTT. This translates into CSATSRTSGSPDTQYF.